This T cell receptor beta chain comes out of a study of CD8 T cells in Susac syndrome. Across the study: Patients with Susac syndrome were therapy-naive, on corticosteroids, or on intravenous immunoglobulin alone at blood draw. Study-wide findings and caveats: CD4+ repertoires of Susac syndrome patients lacked detectable clonal expansion.

RNA, at about 0.5 to 1 ug, was reverse transcribed with random hexamers. TCRdb re-derived calls from the immunoSEQ multiplex PCR reads in MiXCR, one entry per CDR3 protein. The data contain roughly 200,000 distinct CDR3 sequences, just under 95% of them singletons. Each Susac syndrome patient had definite or probable disease by recently defined criteria. The CDR3 runs to 14 residues. J gave up 8 bases and V 6 bases, and 11 bases lay outside the gene matches. To note about this clonotype: Its target is not known.

Source material: CD4+ T cells from PBMCs. This rearrangement joins TRBV12-3 or TRBV12-4 to TRBJ1-1; 8 positions match TRBD1. The TCR sequence derives from a human donor with Susac syndrome. The CDR3 loop reads CASRPSGGWGEAFF. CDR3 DNA: TGTGCCAGCAGGCCCTCAGGGGGCTGGGGGGAAGCTTTCTTT.